This T cell receptor (beta chain) was captured in a study of beta chain features in type 1 diabetes (dated by TCRdb to the late 2010s). Context from the whole study: Mean age, gender distribution, total cell number and subset yield did not differ between patients and healthy donors. Across all samples, some 110,000,000 sorted cells were examined, and cell number per subset correlated strongly with RNA yield. The study compared the TCRB repertoires of sorted circulating CD4+ T cell subsets in recently diagnosed type 1 diabetes patients with those in matched healthy donors. Regulatory and stem cell-like memory subsets were isolated from only 8 patients and roughly eight healthy donors, whereas naive and central memory subsets came from all 28 donors. The study at large found these results: In all four CD4+ subsets, TCRB CDR3 length was moderately but significantly shorter in type 1 diabetes patients. Naive, central memory and regulatory TCRB repertoires appeared to be more similar among patients than among healthy donors. At VDJ recombination sites, type 1 diabetes patients had fewer insertions and more deleted nucleotides, which implies abnormalities in thymic rearrangement. Shorter templates might be favored by PCR, yet because patient and control samples were amplified and corrected together, any such skew would affect both groups equally. Because cDNA was sequenced instead of genomic DNA, highly expressing activated cells could be over-represented, though the groups showed no difference in activation or CD3 levels. HLA sub-analyses involved small numbers of individuals, so any influence of HLA type on TCRB rearrangement remained unresolved.

The entire amount of isolated RNA was reverse transcribed using the High Capacity cDNA Reverse Transcription Kit, so the sequenced TCRB transcripts were expressed ones. Deep immunoSEQ sequencing was performed on naive, central memory and regulatory T cell samples, with an average of around 3.4 million total reads per sample. Sorted cells were lysed in RLT buffer and RNA was extracted with DNase-treated RNeasy Micro or Mini kits, depending on cell number. To prevent cross-contamination, each cell subset was processed individually, whereas patient and healthy donor samples were processed jointly. The immunoSEQ multiplex PCR was used to amplify TCRB sequences from cDNA, generating 87-bp fragments that spanned the CDR3 region. Sequencing of the amplicons was performed on the Illumina HiSeq platform. The study's processing was this. PCR bias was corrected computationally using synthetic template baselines, and reads within Hamming distance 2 were collapsed, with unmergeable singletons discarded. Reads were aligned to IMGT to assign V, D and J genes, CDR3 length, and insertions or deletions at six rearrangement sites. Within each subset, clonotype counts were normalized to sorted cell number, and only after that were true diversity and Gini coefficients computed with the tcR R package. Repertoire sharing was quantified using the overlap coefficient calculated on TCRB nucleotide sequences. As a proxy for the pre-selection repertoire, out-of-frame TCRB sequences from naive cells were analyzed. Here the immuneACCESS table is served through TCRdb, limited to in-frame sequences with V and J called. Missing clones are a known gap in these copies; in checked studies unresolved V genes cover under half, and the rest lacks a known reason. V and J calls and clone size are copied from that table; D and trimming were computed from the DNA. This sample is represented by hundreds of thousands of clones; around a sixth of them were singletons. Of the sample, about 0.097% falls within the top ten clones.

From each donor, a single peripheral blood sample of 90 to 150 mL on average was drawn into heparinised tubes. Naive, central memory, regulatory and stem cell-like memory CD4+ T cells were sorted on a BD FACSAria II using a panel including CD45RO, CCR7, CD25, CD127, CD95 and CD27. All sorted populations exceeded 95% purity. PBMCs were separated immediately by Lymphoprep density gradient centrifugation and were stained directly, without being cultured. To minimize batch effects, samples were stained and sorted in pairs, one healthy donor with one patient per experiment. Sequences KGHSH (CDR1) and LQKENI (CDR2) are obtained from the germline V gene. V is shortened by 3 bases, J by 5 bases, and the region joining them spans 16 bases. Inclusive of the bounding cysteine and phenylalanine, the CDR3 is 15 residues long. Just the 45-base CDR3 DNA is kept, in frame starting at base 1. A word on this clone: The clone's antigen remains unknown. Per-base quality was not reported, and no clone a single base away is much larger than it.

This TCR came from a man aged 18 to 30 in good health. The sequence is built from TRBV18 and TRBJ2-5; a confident D gene designation cannot be given. Sequencing used naive CD4+ T cells from blood. The cell subset or site label of this sample denotes: true naive CD4+ T cells. The CDR3: CASSPQTLPVETQYF. At the DNA level, the sequence is TGTGCCAGCTCACCCCAAACCCTCCCGGTGGAGACCCAGTACTTC. Where the CDR3 stops, the reference TRBV18 and TRBJ2-5 genes take over; the full variable domain is NAGVMQNPRHLVRRRGQEARLRCSPMKGHSHVYWYRQLPEEGLKFMVYLQKENIIDESGMPKERFSAEFPKEGPSILRIQQVVRGDSAAYFCASSPQTLPVETQYFGPGTRLLVL.